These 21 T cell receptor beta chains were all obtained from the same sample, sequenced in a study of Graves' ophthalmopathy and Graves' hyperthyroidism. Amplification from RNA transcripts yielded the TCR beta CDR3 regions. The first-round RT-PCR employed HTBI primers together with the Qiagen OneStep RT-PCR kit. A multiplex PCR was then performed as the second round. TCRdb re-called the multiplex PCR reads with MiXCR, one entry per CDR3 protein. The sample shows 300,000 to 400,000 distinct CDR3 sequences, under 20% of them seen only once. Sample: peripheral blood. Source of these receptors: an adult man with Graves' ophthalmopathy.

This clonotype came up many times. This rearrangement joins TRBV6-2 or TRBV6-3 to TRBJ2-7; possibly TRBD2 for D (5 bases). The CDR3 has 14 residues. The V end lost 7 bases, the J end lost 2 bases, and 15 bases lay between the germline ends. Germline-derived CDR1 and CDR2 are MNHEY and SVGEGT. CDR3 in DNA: TGTGCCAGCACCAAGGCGGTGGGAGCCTACGAGCAGTACTTC. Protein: CASTKAVGAYEQYF.

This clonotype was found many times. The CDR3 bases are TGTGCCAGCAGTGAAACCCGGCTGAACACTGAAGCTTTCTTT. Translation: CASSETRLNTEAFF. V and J are TRBV27 and TRBJ1-1; D is unclear. The CDR3 spans 14 residues. Germline CDR1 is MNHEY and CDR2 is SMNVEV (reference sequence). V gave up 5 bases and J gave up 0 bases, with 10 bases separating them.

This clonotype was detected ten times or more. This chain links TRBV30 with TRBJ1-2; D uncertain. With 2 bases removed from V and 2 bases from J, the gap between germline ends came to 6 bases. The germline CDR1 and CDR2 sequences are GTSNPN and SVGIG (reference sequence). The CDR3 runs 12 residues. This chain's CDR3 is CAWSQVNYGYTF. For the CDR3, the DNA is TGTGCCTGGAGTCAGGTGAACTATGGCTACACCTTC.

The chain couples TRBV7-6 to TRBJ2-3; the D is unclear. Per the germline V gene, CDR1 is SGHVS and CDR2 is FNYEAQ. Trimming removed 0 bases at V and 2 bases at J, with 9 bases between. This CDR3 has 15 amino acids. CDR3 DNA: TGTGCCAGCAGCTTAGCCGCGGACCTCACAGATACGCAGTATTTT. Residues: CASSLAADLTDTQYF.

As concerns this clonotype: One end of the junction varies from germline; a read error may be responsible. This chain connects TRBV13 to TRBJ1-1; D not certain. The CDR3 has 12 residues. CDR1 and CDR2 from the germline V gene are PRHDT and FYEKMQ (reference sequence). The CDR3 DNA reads TGTGCCAGCAGCCTCCGGGGTGCTGAAGCTCTCTTT. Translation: CASSLRGAEALF.

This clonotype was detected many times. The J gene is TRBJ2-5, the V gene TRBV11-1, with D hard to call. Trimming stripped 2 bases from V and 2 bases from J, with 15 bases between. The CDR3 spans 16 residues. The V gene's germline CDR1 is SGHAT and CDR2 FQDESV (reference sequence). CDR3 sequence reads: CASSLQFLFPQETQYF. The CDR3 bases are TGTGCCAGCAGCTTACAATTCCTGTTCCCTCAAGAGACCCAGTACTTC.

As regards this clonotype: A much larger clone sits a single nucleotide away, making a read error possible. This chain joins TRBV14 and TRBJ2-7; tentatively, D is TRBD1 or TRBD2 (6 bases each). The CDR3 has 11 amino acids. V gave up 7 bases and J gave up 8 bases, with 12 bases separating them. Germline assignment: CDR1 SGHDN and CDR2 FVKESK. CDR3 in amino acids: CASIHGGQQYF. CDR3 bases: TGTGCCAGCATCCATGGGGGGCAGCAGTACTTC.

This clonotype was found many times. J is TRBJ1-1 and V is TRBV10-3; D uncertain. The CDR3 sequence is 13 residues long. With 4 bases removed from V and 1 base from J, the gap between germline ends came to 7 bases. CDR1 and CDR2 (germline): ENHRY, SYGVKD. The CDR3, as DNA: TGTGCCATCAGTGGCATGGAGAACACTGAAGCTTTCTTT. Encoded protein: CAISGMENTEAFF.

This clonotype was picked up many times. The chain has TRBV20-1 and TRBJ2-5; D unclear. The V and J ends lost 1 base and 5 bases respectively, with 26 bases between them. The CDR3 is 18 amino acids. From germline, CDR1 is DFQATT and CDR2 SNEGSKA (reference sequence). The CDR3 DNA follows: TGCAGTGCTAGAGCGATCCTAACCGGCCTTAGTAGCTTGGAGACCCAGTACTTC. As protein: CSARAILTGLSSLETQYF.

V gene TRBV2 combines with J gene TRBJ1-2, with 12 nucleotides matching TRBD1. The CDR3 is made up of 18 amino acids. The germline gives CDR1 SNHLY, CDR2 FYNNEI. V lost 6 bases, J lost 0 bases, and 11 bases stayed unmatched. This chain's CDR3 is CASRPGTGGDLTNYGYTF. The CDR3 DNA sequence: TGTGCCAGCAGACCCGGGACAGGGGGCGACCTAACTAACTATGGCTACACCTTC.

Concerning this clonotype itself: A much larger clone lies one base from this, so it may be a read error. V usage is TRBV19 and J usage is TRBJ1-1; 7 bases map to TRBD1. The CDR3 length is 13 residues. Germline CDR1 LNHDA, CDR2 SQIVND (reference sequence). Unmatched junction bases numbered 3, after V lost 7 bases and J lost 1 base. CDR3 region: CASKQGSNTEAFF. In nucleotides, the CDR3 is TGTGCCAGTAAACAGGGGTCGAACACTGAAGCTTTCTTT.

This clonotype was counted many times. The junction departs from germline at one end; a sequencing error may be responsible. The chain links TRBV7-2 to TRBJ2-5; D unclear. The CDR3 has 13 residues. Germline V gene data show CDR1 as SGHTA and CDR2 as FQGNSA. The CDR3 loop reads CASSLGGRETQYF. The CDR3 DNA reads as TGTGCCAGCAGTTTAGGCGGTCGGGAGACCCAGTACTTC.

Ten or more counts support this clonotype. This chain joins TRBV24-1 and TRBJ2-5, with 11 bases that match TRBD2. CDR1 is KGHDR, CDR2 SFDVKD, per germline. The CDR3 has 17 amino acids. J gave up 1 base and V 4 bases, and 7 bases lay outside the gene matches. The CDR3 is CATSERRGLAGQETQYF. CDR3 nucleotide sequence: TGTGCCACCAGTGAGAGACGAGGACTAGCGGGCCAAGAGACCCAGTACTTC.

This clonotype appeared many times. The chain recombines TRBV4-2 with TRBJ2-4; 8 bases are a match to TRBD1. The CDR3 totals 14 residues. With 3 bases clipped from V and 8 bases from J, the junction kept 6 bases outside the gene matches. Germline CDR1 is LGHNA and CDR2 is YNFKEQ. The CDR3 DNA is TGTGCCAGCAGCCAGGACAGGGCCCGGGACATTCAGTACTTC. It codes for CASSQDRARDIQYF.

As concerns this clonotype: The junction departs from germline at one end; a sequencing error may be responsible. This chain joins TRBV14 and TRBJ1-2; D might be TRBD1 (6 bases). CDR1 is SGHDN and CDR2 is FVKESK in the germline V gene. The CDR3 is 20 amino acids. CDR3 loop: CASSQDRGRDSLRANYAYTF. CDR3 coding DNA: TGTGCCAGCAGCCAGGATCGGGGGCGAGACTCCCTCCGAGCTAACTATGCCTACACCTTC.

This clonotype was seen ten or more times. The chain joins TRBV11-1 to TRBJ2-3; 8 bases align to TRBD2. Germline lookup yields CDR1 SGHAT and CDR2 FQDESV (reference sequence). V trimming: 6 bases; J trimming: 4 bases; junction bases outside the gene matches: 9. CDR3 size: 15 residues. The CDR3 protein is CASRPRGGTSDTQYF. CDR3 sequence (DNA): TGTGCCAGCAGACCACGGGGGGGCACTTCAGATACGCAGTATTTT.

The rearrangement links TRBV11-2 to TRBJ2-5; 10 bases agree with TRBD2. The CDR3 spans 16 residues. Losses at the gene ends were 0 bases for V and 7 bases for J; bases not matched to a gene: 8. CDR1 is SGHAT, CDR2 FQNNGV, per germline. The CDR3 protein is CASSLDRLAGDRTQYF. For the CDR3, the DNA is TGTGCCAGCAGCTTAGATCGGCTAGCGGGAGACAGGACCCAGTACTTC.

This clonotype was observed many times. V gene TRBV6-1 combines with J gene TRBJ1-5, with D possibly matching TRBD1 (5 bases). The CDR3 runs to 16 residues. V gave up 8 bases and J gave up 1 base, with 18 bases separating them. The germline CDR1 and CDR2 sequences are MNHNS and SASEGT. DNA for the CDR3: TGTGCCAGCTCGGTCGGCGAGACAGTAAGCAATCAGCCCCAGCATTTT. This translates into CASSVGETVSNQPQHF.

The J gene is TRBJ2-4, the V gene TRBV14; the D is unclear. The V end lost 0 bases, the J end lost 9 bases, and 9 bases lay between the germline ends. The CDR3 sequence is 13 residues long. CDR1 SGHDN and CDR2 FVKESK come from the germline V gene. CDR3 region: CASSQELESIQYF. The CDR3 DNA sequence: TGTGCCAGCAGCCAAGAGCTAGAGAGCATTCAGTACTTC. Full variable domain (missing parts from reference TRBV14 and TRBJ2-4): EAGVTQFPSHSVIEKGQTVTLRCDPISGHDNLYWYRRVMGKEIKFLLHFVKESKQDESGMPNNRFLAERTGGTYSTLKVQPAELEDSGVYFCASSQELESIQYFGAGTRLSVL.

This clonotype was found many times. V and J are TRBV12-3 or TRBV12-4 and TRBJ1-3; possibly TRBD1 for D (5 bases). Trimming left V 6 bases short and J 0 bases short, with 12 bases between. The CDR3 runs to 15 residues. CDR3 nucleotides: TGTGCCAGCAGAATCCCGGGGGGCTCTGGAAACACCATATATTTT. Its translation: CASRIPGGSGNTIYF.

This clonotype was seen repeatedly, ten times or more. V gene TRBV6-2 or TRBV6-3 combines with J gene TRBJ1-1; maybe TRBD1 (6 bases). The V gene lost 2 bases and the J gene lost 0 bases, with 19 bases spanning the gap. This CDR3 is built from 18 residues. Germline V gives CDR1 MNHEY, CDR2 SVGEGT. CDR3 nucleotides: TGTGCCAGCAGTTACCCGCAGGGGATTAGGCTCATGAACACTGAAGCTTTCTTT. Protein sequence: CASSYPQGIRLMNTEAFF.